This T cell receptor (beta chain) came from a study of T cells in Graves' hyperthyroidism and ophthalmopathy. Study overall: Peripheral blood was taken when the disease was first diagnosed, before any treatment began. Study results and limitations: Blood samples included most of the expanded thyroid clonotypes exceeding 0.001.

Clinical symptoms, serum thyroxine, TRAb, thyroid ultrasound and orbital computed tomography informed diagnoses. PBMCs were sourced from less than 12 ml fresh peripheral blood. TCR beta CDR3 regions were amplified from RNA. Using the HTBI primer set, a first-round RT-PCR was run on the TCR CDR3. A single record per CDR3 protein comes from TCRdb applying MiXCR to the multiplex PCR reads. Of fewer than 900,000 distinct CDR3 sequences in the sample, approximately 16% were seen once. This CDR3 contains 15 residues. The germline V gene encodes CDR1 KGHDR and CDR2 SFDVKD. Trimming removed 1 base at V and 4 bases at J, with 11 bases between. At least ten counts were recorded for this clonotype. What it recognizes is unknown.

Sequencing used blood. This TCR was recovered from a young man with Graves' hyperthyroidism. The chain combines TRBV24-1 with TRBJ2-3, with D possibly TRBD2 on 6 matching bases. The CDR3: CATSDFPGEADTQYF. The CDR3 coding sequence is TGTGCCACCAGTGATTTTCCGGGAGAGGCAGATACGCAGTATTTT.